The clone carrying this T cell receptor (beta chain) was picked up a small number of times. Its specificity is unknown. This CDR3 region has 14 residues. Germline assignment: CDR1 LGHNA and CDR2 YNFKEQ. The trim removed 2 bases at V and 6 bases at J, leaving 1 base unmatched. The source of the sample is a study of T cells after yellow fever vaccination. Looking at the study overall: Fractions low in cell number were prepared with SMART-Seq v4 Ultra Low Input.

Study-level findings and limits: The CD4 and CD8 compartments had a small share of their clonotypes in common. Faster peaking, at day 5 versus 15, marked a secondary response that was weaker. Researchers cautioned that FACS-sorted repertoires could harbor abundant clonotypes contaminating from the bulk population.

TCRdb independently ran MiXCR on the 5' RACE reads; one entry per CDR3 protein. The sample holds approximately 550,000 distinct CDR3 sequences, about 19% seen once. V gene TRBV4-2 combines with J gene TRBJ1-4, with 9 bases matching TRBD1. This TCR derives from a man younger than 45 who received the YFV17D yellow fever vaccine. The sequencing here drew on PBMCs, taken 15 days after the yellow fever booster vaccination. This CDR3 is CASSQRDRDEKLFF. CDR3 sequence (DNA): TGTGCCAGCAGCCAACGGGACAGGGATGAAAAACTGTTTTTT.